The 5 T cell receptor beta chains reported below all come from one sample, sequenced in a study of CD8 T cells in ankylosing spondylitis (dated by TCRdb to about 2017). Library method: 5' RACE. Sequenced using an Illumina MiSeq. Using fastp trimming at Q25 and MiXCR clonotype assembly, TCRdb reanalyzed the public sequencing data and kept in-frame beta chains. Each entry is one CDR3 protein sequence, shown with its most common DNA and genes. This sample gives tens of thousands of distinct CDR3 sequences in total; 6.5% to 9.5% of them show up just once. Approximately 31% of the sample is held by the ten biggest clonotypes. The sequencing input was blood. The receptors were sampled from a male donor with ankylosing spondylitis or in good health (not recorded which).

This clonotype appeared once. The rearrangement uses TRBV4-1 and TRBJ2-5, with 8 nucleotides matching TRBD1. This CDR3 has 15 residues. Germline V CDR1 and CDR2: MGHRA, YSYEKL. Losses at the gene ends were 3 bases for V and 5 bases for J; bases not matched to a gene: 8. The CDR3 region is CASSHTGTGGETQYF. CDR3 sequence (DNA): TGCGCCAGCAGCCATACCGGGACAGGAGGTGAGACCCAGTACTTC.

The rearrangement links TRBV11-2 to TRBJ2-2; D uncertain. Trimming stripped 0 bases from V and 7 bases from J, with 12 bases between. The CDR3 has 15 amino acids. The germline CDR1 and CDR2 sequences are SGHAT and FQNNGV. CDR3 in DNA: TGTGCCAGCAGCTTAGATCGGGCAGCTATCGGGGAGCTGTTTTTT. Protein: CASSLDRAAIGELFF.

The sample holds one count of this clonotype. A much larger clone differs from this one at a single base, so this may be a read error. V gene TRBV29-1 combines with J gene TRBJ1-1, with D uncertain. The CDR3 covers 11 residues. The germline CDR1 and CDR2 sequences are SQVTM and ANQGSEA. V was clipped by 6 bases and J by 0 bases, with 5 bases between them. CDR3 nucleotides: TGCAGCGTAACGGTGAACACTGAAGCTTTCTTT. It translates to CSVTVNTEAFF.

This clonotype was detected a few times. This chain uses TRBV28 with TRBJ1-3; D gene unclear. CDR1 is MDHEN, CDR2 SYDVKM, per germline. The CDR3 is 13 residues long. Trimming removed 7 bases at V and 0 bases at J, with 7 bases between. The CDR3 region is CASIRNSGNTIYF. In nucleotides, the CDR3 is TGTGCCAGCATTAGGAACTCTGGAAACACCATATATTTT.

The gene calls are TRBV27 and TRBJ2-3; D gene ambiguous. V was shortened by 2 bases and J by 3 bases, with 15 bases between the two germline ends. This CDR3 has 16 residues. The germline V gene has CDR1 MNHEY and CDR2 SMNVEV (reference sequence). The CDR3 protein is CASSLMTPPATDTQYF. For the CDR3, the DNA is TGTGCCAGCAGTTTAATGACCCCCCCGGCGACAGATACGCAGTATTTT.